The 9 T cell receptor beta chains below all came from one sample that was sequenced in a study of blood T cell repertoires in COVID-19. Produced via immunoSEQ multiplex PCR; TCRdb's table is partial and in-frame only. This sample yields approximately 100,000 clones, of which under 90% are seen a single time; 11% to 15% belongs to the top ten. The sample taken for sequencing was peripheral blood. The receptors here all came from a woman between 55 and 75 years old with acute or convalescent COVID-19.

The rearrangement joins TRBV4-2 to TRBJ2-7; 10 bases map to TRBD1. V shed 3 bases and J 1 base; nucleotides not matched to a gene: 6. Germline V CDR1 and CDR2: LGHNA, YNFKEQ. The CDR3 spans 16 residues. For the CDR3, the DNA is TGTGCCAGCAGCCAGGCCGGGACAGGGGCTTCCTACGAGCAGTACTTC. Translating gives CASSQAGTGASYEQYF.

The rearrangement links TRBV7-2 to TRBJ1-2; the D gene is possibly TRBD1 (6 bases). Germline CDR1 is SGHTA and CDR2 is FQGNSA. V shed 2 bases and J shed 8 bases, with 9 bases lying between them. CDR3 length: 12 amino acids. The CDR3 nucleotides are TGTGCCAGCAGCTTACAGGGGCTGGGCTACACCTTC. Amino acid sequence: CASSLQGLGYTF.

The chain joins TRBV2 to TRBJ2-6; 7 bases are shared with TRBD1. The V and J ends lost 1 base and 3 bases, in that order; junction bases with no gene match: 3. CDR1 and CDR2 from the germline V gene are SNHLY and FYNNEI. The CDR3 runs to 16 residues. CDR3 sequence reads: CASSEVTGVGANVLTF. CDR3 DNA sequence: TGTGCCAGCAGTGAAGTTACAGGGGTTGGGGCCAACGTCCTGACTTTC.

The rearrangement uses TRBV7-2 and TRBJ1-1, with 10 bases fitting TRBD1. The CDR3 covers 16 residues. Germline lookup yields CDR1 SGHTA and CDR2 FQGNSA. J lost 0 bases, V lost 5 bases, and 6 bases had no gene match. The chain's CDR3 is CASSLGQGGMNTEAFF. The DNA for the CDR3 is TGTGCCAGCAGCCTCGGACAGGGGGGGATGAACACTGAAGCTTTCTTT.

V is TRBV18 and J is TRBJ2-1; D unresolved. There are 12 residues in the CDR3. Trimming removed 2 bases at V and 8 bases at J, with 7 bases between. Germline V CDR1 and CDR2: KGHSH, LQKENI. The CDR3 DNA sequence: TGTGCCAGCTCACCAACACATTATGAGCAGTTCTTC. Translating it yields CASSPTHYEQFF.

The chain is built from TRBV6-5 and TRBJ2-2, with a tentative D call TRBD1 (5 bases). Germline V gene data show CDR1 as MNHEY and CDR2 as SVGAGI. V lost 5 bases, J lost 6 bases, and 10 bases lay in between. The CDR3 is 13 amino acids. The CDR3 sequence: CASSLSRAGELFF. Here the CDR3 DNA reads TGTGCCAGCAGTCTTAGCAGGGCCGGGGAGCTGTTTTTT.

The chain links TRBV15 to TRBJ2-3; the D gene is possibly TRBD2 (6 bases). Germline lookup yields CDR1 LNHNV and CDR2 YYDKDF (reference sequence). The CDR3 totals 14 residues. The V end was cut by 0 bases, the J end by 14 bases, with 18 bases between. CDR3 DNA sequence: TGTGCCACCAGCAGAGAGACTAGGGACTTCGGGGTGTATTTT. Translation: CATSRETRDFGVYF. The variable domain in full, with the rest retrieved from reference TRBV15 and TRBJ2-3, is DAMVIQNPRYQVTQFGKPVTLSCSQTLNHNVMYWYQQKSSQAPKLLFHYYDKDFNNEADTPDNFQSRRPNTSFCFLDIRSPGLGDTAMYLCATSRETRDFGVYFGPGTRLTVL.

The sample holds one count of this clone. CDR3 sequence reads: CASNQGSPSTDTQYF. The CDR3 DNA is TGCGCCAGCAACCAGGGGAGCCCCTCCACAGATACGCAGTATTTT. J is TRBJ2-3 and V is TRBV5-1; D is possibly TRBD1 (6 bases). Germline-derived CDR1 and CDR2 are SGHRS and YFSETQ. The V end was cut by 6 bases, the J end by 2 bases, with 16 bases between. The CDR3 runs to 15 residues.

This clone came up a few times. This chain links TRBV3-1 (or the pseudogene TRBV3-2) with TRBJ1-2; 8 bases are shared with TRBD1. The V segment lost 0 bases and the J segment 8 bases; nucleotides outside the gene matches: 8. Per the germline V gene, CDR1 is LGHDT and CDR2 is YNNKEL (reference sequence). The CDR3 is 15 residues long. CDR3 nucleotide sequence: TGTGCCAGCAGCCAAGATTTCGCCAGGGGGCAGGGCTACACCTTC. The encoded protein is CASSQDFARGQGYTF.